Given below is one TCR beta chain in context. The CDR3 contains 13 residues. V was cut by 6 bases and J by 8 bases, with 14 bases left in between. The table came from immunoSEQ multiplex PCR; TCRdb's copy has only in-frame clones and leaves some out. The repertoire has about 58,000 clones, 85% to 90% of them found once; the top ten carry approximately 13%. This entry comes from a study of blood T cell repertoires in COVID-19. Study-level background: PBMCs, B-cell-depleted T cells, or T cells were the source of the cDNA or gDNA that made up the material.

The V call is TRBV12-3 or TRBV12-4, the J call TRBJ1-5; possible D gene TRBD1, 5 bases. This clonotype was sampled from a man in his 60s with active COVID-19. The sample consisted of peripheral blood. The CDR3 loop reads CASSPGGRKPQHF. CDR3 in DNA: TGTGCCAGCAGCCCCGGGGGTCGTAAGCCCCAGCATTTT.